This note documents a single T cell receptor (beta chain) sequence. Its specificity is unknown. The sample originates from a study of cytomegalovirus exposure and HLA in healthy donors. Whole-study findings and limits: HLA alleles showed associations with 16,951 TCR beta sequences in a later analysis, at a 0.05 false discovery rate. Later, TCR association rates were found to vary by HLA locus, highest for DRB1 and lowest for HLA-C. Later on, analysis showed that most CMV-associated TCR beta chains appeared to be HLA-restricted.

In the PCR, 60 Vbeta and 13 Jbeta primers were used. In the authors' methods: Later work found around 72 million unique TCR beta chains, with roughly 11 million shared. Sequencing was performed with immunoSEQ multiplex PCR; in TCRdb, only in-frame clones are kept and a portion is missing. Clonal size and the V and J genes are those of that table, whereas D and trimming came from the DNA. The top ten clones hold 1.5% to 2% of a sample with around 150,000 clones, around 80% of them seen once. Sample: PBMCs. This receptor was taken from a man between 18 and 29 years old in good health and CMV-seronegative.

CDR3 nucleotide sequence: TGTGCCACCCACCCTTGGAGGGACACCGGGGAGCTGTTTTTT. Protein product: CATHPWRDTGELFF. This chain links TRBV11-2 with TRBJ2-2, with D perhaps TRBD2 (6 bases). The germline gives CDR1 SGHAT, CDR2 FQNNGV. This CDR3 is built from 14 residues. V shed 10 bases and J shed 3 bases, with 15 bases lying between them.